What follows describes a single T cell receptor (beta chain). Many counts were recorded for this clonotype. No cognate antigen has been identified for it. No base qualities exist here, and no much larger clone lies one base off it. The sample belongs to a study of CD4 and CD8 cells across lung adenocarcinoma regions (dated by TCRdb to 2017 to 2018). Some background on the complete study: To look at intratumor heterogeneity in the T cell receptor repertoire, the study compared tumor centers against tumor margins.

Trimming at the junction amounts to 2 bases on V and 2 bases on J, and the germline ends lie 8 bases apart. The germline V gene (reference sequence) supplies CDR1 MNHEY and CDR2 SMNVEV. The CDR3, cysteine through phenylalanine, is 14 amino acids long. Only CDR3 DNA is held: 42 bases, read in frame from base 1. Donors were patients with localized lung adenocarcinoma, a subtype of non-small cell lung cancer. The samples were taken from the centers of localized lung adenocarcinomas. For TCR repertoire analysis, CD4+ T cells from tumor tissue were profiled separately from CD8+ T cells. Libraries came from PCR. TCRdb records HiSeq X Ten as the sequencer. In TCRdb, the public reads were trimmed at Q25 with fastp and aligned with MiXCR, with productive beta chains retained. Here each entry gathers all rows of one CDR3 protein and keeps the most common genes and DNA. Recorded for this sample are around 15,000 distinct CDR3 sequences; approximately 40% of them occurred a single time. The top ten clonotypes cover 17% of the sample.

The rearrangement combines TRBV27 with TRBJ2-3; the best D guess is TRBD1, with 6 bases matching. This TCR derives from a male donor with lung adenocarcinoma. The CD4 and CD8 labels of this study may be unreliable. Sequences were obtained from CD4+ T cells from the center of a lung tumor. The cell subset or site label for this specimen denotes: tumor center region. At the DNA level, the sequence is TGTGCCAGCAGTTTAGGACAGAACACAGATACGCAGTATTTT. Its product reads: CASSLGQNTDTQYF.